This T cell receptor beta chain was retrieved from a study of shared clonotypes between healthy human individuals. Study as a whole: Used for every donor were three CD4 naive, three CD4 memory, two CD8 naive and one CD8 memory plate. Whole-study findings and limits: Memory subsets had estimated richness that was generally smaller than that of naive subsets.

With regard to this clone: What it binds is unknown.

Profiled with immunoSEQ multiplex PCR; TCRdb holds only in-frame clones, not every one. Of about 2.1 million clones listed, 93% are singletons. CD45RO-negative cells were positively selected for CCR7, leaving out terminally differentiated effector memory CD45RA+ cells. The germline gives CDR1 MNHEY, CDR2 SMNVEV (reference sequence). With 6 bases clipped from V and 3 bases from J, the junction kept 14 bases outside the gene matches. The CDR3 covers 16 residues. The sequenced sample consisted of naive CD8+ T cells from PBMCs. The chain recombines TRBV27 with TRBJ2-7, with TRBD1 matching 7 bases. The receptor was isolated from a man aged 18 to 29 in good health. Some clones in this sample may be carry-over from other donors' samples. The CDR3 is CASRLSLTGLVYEQYF. The CDR3 DNA is TGTGCCAGCAGGCTAAGTCTGACAGGGTTGGTCTACGAGCAGTACTTC.